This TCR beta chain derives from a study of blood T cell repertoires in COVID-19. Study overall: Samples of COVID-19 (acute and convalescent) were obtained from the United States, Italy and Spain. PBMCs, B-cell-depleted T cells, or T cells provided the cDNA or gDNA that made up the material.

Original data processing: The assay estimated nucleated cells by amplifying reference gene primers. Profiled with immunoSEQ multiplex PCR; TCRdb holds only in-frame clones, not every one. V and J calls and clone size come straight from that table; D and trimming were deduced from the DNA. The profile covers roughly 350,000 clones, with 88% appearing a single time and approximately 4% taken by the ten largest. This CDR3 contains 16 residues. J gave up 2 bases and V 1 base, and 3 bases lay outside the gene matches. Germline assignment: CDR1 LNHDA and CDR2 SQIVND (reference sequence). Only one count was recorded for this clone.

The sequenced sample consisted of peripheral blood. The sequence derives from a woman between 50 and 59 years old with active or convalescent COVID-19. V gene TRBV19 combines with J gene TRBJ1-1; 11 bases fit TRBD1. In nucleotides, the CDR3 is TGTGCCAGTAGTATAGGGACAGGGGGCAAAAACACTGAAGCTTTCTTT. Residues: CASSIGTGGKNTEAFF.